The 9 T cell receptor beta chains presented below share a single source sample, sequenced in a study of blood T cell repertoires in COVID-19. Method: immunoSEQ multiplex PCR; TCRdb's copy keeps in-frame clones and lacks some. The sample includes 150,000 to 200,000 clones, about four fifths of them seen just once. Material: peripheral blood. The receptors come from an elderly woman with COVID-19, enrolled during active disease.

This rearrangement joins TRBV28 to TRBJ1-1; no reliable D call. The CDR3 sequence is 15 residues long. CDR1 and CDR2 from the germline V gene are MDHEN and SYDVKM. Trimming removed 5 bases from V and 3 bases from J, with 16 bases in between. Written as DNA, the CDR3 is TGTGCCAGCAGTCCCGCGGGTCGGGGAGACACTGAAGCTTTCTTT. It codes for CASSPAGRGDTEAFF.

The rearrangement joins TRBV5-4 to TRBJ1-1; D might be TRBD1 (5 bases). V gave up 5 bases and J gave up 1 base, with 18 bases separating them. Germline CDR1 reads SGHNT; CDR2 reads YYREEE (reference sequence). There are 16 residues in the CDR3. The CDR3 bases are TGTGCCAGCAGTCCTACAGGCTTACTAAGGAACACTGAAGCTTTCTTT. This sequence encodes CASSPTGLLRNTEAFF.

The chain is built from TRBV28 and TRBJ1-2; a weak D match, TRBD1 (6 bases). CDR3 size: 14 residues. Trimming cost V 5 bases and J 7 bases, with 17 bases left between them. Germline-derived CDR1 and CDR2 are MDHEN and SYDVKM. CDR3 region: CASSPSGAIPGYTF. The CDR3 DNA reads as TGTGCCAGCAGTCCGTCAGGGGCGATCCCTGGCTACACCTTC.

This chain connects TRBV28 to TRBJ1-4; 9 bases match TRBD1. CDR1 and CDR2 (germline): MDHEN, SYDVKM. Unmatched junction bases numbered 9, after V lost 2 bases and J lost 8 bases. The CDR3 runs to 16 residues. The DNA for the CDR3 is TGTGCCAGCAGTTTAAGGACAGGGGCGGTCGGCGAAAAACTGTTTTTT. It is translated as CASSLRTGAVGEKLFF.

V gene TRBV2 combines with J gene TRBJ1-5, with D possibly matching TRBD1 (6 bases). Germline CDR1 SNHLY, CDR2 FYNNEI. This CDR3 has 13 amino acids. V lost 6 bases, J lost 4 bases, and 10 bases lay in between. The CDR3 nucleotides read TGTGCCAGCAGGACGGGACAAAATCAGCCCCAGCATTTT. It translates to CASRTGQNQPQHF.

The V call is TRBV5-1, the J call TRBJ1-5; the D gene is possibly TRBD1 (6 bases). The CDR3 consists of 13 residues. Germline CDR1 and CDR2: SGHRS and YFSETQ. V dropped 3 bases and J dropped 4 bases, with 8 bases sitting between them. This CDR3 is CASSSGQNQPQHF. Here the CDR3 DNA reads TGCGCCAGCAGCTCCGGACAGAATCAGCCCCAGCATTTT.

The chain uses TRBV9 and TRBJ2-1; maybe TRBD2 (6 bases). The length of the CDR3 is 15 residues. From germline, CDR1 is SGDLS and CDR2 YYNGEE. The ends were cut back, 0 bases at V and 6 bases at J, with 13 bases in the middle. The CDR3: CASSVEGLPANEQFF. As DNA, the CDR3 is TGTGCCAGCAGCGTAGAAGGACTACCGGCCAATGAGCAGTTCTTC.

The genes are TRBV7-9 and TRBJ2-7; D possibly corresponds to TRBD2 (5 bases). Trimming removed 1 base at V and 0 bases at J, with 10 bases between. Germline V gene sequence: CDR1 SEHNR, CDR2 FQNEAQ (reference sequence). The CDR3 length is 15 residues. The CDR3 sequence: CASSLGAGPSYEQYF. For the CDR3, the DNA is TGTGCCAGCAGCTTAGGGGCGGGCCCCTCCTACGAGCAGTACTTC.

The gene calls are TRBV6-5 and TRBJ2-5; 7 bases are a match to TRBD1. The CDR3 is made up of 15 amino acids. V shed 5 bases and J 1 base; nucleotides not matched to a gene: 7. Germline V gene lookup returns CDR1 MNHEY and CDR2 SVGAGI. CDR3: CASSPRDRGQETQYF. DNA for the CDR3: TGTGCCAGCAGTCCAAGGGACAGAGGCCAAGAGACCCAGTACTTC.